Below, one T cell receptor beta chain is given with its context. The length of the CDR3 is 13 residues. From germline, CDR1 is SNHLY and CDR2 FYNNEI. The V and J ends lost 3 bases and 0 bases respectively, with 5 bases between them. The source of the sample is a study of blood T cell repertoires in COVID-19. Overall study context: The analysed material was cDNA or gDNA that came from T cells, B-cell-depleted T cells, or PBMCs.

The Seattle patients joined while their infection was active and were tracked longitudinally afterward. In the original processing: Using reference gene primer amplification, nucleated cell counts were estimated. Clones were sequenced by immunoSEQ multiplex PCR, and TCRdb holds only the in-frame ones, with some missing. That table furnishes V, J and clone size, whereas the DNA furnished D and trimming. Here the sample spans approximately 330,000 clones, 85% to 90% being singletons. Source material: peripheral blood. The receptor comes from a middle-aged woman with COVID-19, enrolled during active disease. The V call is TRBV2, the J call TRBJ1-1; no clear D. CDR3: CASSDRVNTEAFF. CDR3 coding DNA: TGTGCCAGCAGTGACCGGGTGAACACTGAAGCTTTCTTT.